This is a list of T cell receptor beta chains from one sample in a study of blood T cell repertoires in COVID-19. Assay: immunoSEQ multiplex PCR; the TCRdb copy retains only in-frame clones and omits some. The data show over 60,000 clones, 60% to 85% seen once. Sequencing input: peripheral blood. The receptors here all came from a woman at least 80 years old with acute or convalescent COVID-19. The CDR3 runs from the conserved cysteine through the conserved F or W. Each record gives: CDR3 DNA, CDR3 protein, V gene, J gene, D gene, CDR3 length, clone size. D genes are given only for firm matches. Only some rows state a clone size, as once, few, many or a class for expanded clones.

TGTGCCACCAGCAATCTCTGGGGAGGATCGTGGGCTAGCAATGAGCAGTTCTTC	CATSNLWGGSWASNEQFF	TRBV15	TRBJ2-1	NA	18	once
TGTGCCAGCAGTGCCGGGACAGGTTATCCCATCTATGGCTACACCTTC	CASSAGTGYPIYGYTF	TRBV27	TRBJ1-2	TRBD1	16	once
TGTGCCAGCAGTCGTAGGGACAGGGGGGATAACTATGGCTACACCTTC	CASSRRDRGDNYGYTF	TRBV27	TRBJ1-2	TRBD1	16	NA
TGTGCCAGCAGCGTAACAGGGGCTAGCTACGAGCAGTACTTC	CASSVTGASYEQYF	TRBV7-9	TRBJ2-7	TRBD1	14	NA
TGTGCCATCAGTGATAAGGACAGTCCCCGGGTATGGGGCACCATATATTTT	CAISDKDSPRVWGTIYF	TRBV10-3	TRBJ1-3	NA	17	NA
TGCGCCAGCAGCACCGGGGGGGGTCTCTACGAGCAGTACTTC	CASSTGGGLYEQYF	TRBV4-1	TRBJ2-7	TRBD2	14	many
TGTGCCAGCAGTGATACGGGGGGACTAGCGGGAGGCCGTCGGCAGTATTTT	CASSDTGGLAGGRRQYF	TRBV6-4	TRBJ2-3	TRBD2	17	NA
TGTGCCAGCTCCCCAGGAGGGACGGGTGAGTATGGCTACACCTTC	CASSPGGTGEYGYTF	TRBV6-5	TRBJ1-2	NA	15	few
TGTGCCAGCAGTTCTCTCGACAGGGGGGCTGATGGCTACACCTTC	CASSSLDRGADGYTF	TRBV6-2/TRBV6-3	TRBJ1-2	TRBD1	15	NA
TGTGCCAGCAGAGCCGGGACACACTATGGCTACACCTTC	CASRAGTHYGYTF	TRBV28	TRBJ1-2	NA	13	once
TGTGCCAGCAGTTACGGCGGATTCGGACGGGGGGCTACGCAGTATTTT	CASSYGGFGRGATQYF	TRBV27	TRBJ2-3	NA	16	NA
TGTGCCAGCAGCCAAGTCAAGGGGCGCTGGGAGCAGTACTTC	CASSQVKGRWEQYF	TRBV14	TRBJ2-7	NA	14	once
TGCGCCAGCAGCCGGGACAGGGACGCTGAAGCTTTCTTT	CASSRDRDAEAFF	TRBV5-1	TRBJ1-1	TRBD1	13	NA
TGTGCCAGCAGTTCCAGCGCCACGGGTTCACCCCTCCACTTT	CASSSSATGSPLHF	TRBV6-2/TRBV6-3	TRBJ1-6	NA	14	NA
TGTGCCAGCAGCCCCGGGGCGGGACAGAATACGCAGTATTTT	CASSPGAGQNTQYF	TRBV11-3	TRBJ2-3	NA	14	NA
TGTGCCAGCAGCTATGCGGGGGACTCATCAGATACGCAGTATTTT	CASSYAGDSSDTQYF	TRBV7-3	TRBJ2-3	TRBD2	15	NA
TGTGCCAGCAGCTACGCGGGAGGGAGGGGAGAGACCCAGTACTTC	CASSYAGGRGETQYF	TRBV7-9	TRBJ2-5	TRBD2	15	once
TGTGCCAGCAGTTTTGGAGGACTAGCGGGAGTTGCCGGGGAGCTGTTTTTT	CASSFGGLAGVAGELFF	TRBV27	TRBJ2-2	TRBD2	17	NA
TGCGCCAGCAGCCTCCCTACCTACGAGCAGTACTTC	CASSLPTYEQYF	TRBV5-1	TRBJ2-7	NA	12	NA
TGCAGTGCTAGTGCCCCTGGGACTAGCAGGAATGAGCAGTTCTTC	CSASAPGTSRNEQFF	TRBV20-1	TRBJ2-1	TRBD2	15	NA
TGTGCCAGCAGTTTGGGACAGGGAAATCAGCCCCAGCATTTT	CASSLGQGNQPQHF	TRBV28	TRBJ1-5	TRBD1	14	NA
TGTGCCAGTAGTTGGGGAGGGGGTTACGAGCAGTTCTTC	CASSWGGGYEQFF	TRBV19	TRBJ2-1	NA	13	few
TGCGCCAGCAGCCCGAGGGTAGATCGGACAGGGTACGAGCAGTACTTC	CASSPRVDRTGYEQYF	TRBV4-3	TRBJ2-7	TRBD1	16	NA
TGTGCCAGCAGCCAAGATCTGATACAGGGATATAATTCACCCCTCCACTTT	CASSQDLIQGYNSPLHF	TRBV3-1/TRBV3-2	TRBJ1-6	NA	17	NA
TGTGCCAGCAGCTTAGAAATACAGGGTAGCTACACCTTC	CASSLEIQGSYTF	TRBV7-9	TRBJ1-2	NA	13	NA
TGTGCCAGTAGTATGTTGGCCAGGGGAGGGGGTGAGCAGTTCTTC	CASSMLARGGGEQFF	TRBV19	TRBJ2-1	NA	15	NA
TGCGCCAGCAGCTTGGTAGGGACAGGGGGCACTGAAGCTTTCTTT	CASSLVGTGGTEAFF	TRBV5-1	TRBJ1-1	TRBD1	15	once
TGTGCCAGCTCACCAGGGGGCAATGGGGAGACCCAGTACTTC	CASSPGGNGETQYF	TRBV18	TRBJ2-5	NA	14	NA
TGTGCCAGCAGTCCGTGTCGGGCAGGGTGCGAGCAGTACTTC	CASSPCRAGCEQYF	TRBV27	TRBJ2-7	NA	14	NA
TGTGCCAGCAGTTACTCAGCTCGCAATCAGCCCCAGCATTTT	CASSYSARNQPQHF	TRBV6-2/TRBV6-3	TRBJ1-5	NA	14	few
TGTGCCAGCAGCTTAGACCCCACAGGGATCGGGGCCAACGTCCTGACTTTC	CASSLDPTGIGANVLTF	TRBV11-2	TRBJ2-6	NA	17	NA
TGTGCCAGCAGTACTTCCCAGAACACTGAAGCTTTCTTT	CASSTSQNTEAFF	TRBV6-2/TRBV6-3	TRBJ1-1	NA	13	NA
TGTGCCAGTAAGGGGTTTTCTGGAAACACCATATATTTT	CASKGFSGNTIYF	TRBV7-9	TRBJ1-3	NA	13	NA
TGTGCCAGCAGCGAACGGACAGGGAGGATCGGAACTAATGAAAAACTGTTTTTT	CASSERTGRIGTNEKLFF	TRBV7-8	TRBJ1-4	TRBD1	18	many